This T cell receptor beta chain was captured by sequencing in a study of cytotoxic CD8 clonotypes in ibrutinib-treated CLL. This clone was picked up a small number of times. CDR1 and CDR2 (germline): KGHSH, LQKENI. The V and J ends lost 1 base and 7 bases respectively, with 10 bases between them. The CDR3 loop spans 13 amino acids. The method was immunoSEQ multiplex PCR; TCRdb's version includes in-frame clones alone and lacks a portion of them. This table has 200,000 to 250,000 clones, roughly 74% appearing once. J is TRBJ1-2 and V is TRBV18, with D tentatively TRBD1 (6 bases). This clonotype originated in a human donor with chronic lymphocytic leukemia. The sequenced sample was PBMCs, obtained after 24 months of ibrutinib treatment. DNA of the CDR3: TGTGCCAGCTCACCACAGGGGGGTGGTGGCTACACCTTC. This translates into CASSPQGGGGYTF.